This T cell receptor (beta chain) was identified in a study of blood T cell repertoires in COVID-19. Overall study context: Spain, Italy and the United States supplied samples that represented acute and convalescent COVID-19. PBMCs, B-cell-depleted T cells, or T cells were the source of the cDNA or gDNA that made up the material.

The CDR3 is 14 amino acids. V was trimmed by 2 bases and J by 3 bases, leaving 14 bases between them. Germline values: CDR1 GTSNPN, CDR2 SVGIG (reference sequence). Per the study methods: The assay estimated nucleated cells by amplifying reference gene primers. Data came from immunoSEQ multiplex PCR; TCRdb stores just in-frame clones and leaves some out. The DNA was the basis for D and trimming; V, J and clone size are from that table. The table has roughly 200,000 clones, around 87% seen once; the top ten hold around 2.7%. This receptor was identified in a man aged 35-49 years with active or convalescent COVID-19. The sequenced sample consisted of peripheral blood. The chain employs TRBV30 and TRBJ2-7; D may be TRBD2 (5 bases). CDR3 sequence reads: CAWSPLGASYEQYF. In DNA, the CDR3 is TGTGCCTGGAGTCCACTGGGAGCTAGCTACGAGCAGTACTTC.